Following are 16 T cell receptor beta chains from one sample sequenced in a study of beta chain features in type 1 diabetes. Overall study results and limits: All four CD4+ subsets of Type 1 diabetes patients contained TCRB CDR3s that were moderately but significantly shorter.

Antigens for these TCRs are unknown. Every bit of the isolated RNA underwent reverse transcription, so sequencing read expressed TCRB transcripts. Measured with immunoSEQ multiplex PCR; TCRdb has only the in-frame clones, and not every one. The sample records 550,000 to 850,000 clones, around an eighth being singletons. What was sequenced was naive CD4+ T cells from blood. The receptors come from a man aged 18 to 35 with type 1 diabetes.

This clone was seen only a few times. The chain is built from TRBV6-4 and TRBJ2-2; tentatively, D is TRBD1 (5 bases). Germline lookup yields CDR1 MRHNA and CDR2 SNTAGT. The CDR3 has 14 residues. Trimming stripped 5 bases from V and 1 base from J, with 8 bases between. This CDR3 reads CASSRQGNTGELFF. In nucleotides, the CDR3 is TGTGCCAGCAGTAGGCAGGGGAACACCGGGGAGCTGTTTTTT.

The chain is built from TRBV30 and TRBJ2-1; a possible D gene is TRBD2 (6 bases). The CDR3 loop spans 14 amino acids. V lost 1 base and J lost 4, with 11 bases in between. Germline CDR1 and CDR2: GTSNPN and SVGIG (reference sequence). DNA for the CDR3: TGTGCCTGGAGTGGAGGGGCGGGATACAATGAGCAGTTCTTC. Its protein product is CAWSGGAGYNEQFF. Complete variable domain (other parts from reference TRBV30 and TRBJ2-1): SQTIHQWPATLVQPVGSPLSLECTVEGTSNPNLYWYRQAAGRGLQLLFYSVGIGQISSEVPQNLSASRPQDRQFILSSKKLLLSDSGFYLCAWSGGAGYNEQFFGPGTRLTVL.

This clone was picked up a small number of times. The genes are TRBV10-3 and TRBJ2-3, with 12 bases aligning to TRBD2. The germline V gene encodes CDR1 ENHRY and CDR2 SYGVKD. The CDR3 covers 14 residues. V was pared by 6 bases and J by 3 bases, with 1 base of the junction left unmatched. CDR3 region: CAISGLAGTDTQYF. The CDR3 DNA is TGTGCCATCAGCGGACTAGCGGGGACAGATACGCAGTATTTT.

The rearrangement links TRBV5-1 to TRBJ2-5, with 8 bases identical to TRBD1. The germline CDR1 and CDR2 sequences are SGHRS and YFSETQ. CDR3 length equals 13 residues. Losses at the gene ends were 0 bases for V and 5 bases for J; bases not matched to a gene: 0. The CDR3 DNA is TGCGCCAGCAGCTTGGACAGGGGGGAGACCCAGTACTTC. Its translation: CASSLDRGETQYF.

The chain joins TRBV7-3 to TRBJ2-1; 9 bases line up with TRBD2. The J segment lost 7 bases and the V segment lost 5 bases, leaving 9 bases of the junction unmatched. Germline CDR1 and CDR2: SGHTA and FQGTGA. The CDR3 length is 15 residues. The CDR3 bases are TGTGCCAGCAGCCCCTCTAGCGGGGAACTAAATGAGCAGTTCTTC. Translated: CASSPSSGELNEQFF.

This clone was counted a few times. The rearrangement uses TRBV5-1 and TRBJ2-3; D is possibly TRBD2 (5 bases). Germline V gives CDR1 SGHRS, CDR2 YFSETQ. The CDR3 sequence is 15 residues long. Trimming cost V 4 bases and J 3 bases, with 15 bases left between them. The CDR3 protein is CASSGRRGATDTQYF. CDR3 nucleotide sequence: TGCGCCAGCAGCGGCCGACGGGGAGCGACAGATACGCAGTATTTT.

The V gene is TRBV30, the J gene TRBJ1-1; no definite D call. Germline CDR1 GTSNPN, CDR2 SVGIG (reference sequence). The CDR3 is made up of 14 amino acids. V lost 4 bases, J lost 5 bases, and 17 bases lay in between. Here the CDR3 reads CAWTMGTLLTEAFF. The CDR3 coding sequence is TGTGCCTGGACTATGGGAACCCTTTTAACTGAAGCTTTCTTT. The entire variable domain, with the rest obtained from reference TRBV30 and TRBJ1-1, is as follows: SQTIHQWPATLVQPVGSPLSLECTVEGTSNPNLYWYRQAAGRGLQLLFYSVGIGQISSEVPQNLSASRPQDRQFILSSKKLLLSDSGFYLCAWTMGTLLTEAFFGQGTRLTVV.

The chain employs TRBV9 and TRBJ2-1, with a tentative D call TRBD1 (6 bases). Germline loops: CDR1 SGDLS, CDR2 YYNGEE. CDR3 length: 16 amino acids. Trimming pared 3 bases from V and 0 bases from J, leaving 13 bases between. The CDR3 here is CASSAEAGASYNEQFF. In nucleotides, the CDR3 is TGTGCCAGCAGCGCCGAAGCAGGGGCCTCCTACAATGAGCAGTTCTTC.

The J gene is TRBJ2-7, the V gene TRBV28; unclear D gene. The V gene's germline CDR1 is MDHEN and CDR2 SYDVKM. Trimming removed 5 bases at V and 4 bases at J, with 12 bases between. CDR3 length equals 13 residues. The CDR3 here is CASSDGRPYEQYF. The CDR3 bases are TGTGCCAGCAGTGACGGGCGACCGTACGAGCAGTACTTC.

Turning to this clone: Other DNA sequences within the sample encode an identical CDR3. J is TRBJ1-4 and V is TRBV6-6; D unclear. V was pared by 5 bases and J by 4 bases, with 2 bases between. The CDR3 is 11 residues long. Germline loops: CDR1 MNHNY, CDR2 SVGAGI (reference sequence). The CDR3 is CASSLNEKLFF. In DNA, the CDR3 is TGTGCCAGCAGTCTTAATGAAAAACTGTTTTTT.

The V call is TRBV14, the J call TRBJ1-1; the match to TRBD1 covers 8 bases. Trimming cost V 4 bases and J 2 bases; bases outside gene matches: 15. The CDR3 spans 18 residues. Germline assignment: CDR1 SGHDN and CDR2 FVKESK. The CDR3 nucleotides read TGTGCCAGCAGCCGCCGACCGGGACAGGAGACCCTAAACACTGAAGCTTTCTTT. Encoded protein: CASSRRPGQETLNTEAFF.

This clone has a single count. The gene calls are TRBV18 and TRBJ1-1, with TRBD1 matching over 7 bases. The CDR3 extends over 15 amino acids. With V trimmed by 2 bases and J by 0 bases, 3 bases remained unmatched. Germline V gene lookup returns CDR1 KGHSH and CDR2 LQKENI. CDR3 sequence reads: CASSPETGLNTEAFF. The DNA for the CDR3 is TGTGCCAGCTCACCAGAGACAGGGTTGAACACTGAAGCTTTCTTT.

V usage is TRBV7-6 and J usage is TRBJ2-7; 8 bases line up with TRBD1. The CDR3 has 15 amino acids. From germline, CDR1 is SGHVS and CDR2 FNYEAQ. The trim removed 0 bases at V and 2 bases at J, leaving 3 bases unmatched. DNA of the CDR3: TGTGCCAGCAGCTTAGCGCGACAGGGGACCTACGAGCAGTACTTC. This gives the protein CASSLARQGTYEQYF.

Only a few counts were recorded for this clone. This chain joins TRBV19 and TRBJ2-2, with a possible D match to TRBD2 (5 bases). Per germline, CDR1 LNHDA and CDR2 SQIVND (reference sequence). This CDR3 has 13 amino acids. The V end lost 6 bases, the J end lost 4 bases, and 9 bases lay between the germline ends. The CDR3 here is CASRAGGTGELFF. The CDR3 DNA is TGTGCCAGTAGGGCAGGAGGCACCGGGGAGCTGTTTTTT. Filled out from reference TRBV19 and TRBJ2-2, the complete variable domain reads DGGITQSPKYLFRKEGQNVTLSCEQNLNHDAMYWYRQDPGQGLRLIYYSQIVNDFQKGDIAEGYSVSREKKESFPLTVTSAQKNPTAFYLCASRAGGTGELFFGEGSRLTVL.

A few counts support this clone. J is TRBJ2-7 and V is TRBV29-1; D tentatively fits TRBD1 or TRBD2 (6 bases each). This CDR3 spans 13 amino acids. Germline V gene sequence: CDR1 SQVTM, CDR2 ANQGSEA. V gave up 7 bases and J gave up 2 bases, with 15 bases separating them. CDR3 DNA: TGCAGCGCCAACAGGGAGGCAGCCTACGAGCAGTACTTC. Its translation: CSANREAAYEQYF.

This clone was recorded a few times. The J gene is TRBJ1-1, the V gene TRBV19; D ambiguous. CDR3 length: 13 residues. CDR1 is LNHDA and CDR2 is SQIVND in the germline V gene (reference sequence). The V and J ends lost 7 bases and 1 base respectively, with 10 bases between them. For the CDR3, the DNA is TGTGCCAGTATAGGGCGGAGGAACACTGAAGCTTTCTTT. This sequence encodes CASIGRRNTEAFF. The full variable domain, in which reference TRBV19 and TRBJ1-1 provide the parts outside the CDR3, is DGGITQSPKYLFRKEGQNVTLSCEQNLNHDAMYWYRQDPGQGLRLIYYSQIVNDFQKGDIAEGYSVSREKKESFPLTVTSAQKNPTAFYLCASIGRRNTEAFFGQGTRLTVV.